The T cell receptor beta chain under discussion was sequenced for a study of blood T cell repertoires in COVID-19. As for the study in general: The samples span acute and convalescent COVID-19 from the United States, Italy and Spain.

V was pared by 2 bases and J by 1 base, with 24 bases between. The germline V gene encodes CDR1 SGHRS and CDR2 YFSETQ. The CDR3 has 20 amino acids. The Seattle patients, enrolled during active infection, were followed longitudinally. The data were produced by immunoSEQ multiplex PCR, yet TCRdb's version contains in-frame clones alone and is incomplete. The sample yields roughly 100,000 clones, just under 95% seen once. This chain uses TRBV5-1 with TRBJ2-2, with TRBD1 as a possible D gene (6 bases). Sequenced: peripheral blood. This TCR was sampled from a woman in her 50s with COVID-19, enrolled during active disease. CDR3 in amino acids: CASSFLYAITGSGNTGELFF. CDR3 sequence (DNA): TGCGCCAGCAGCTTCCTCTATGCGATTACAGGGTCGGGGAACACCGGGGAGCTGTTTTTT.